The clone carrying this T cell receptor (beta chain) was observed many times. Its target is not known. The data originate from a study of early T cells in non-severe SARS-CoV-2 infection. The germline gives CDR1 SGHTA, CDR2 FQGTGA. The CDR3 covers 17 residues. Trimming took off 0 bases at V and 0 bases at J, with 9 bases between the two ends. TCRdb analysed the 5' RACE reads with MiXCR anew, one entry per CDR3 protein. This table has 68,000 or so distinct CDR3 sequences, approximately 11% appearing once. General study points: VDJdb-based annotation leaned toward anti-spike CD8 responses and missed private and CD4 specificities.

V is TRBV7-3 and J is TRBJ2-6, with D possibly being TRBD1 (5 bases). The receptor was derived from an adult who was a healthcare worker with PCR-confirmed SARS-CoV-2 infection or an uninfected control (not recorded which). Sequences were obtained from whole blood. CDR3 nucleotides: TGTGCCAGCAGCTTAACGTTTAGGGGCTCTGGGGCCAACGTCCTGACTTTC. Protein sequence: CASSLTFRGSGANVLTF.